This T cell receptor beta chain was captured in a study of cytomegalovirus exposure and HLA in healthy donors. Germline V gene lookup returns CDR1 MNHNY and CDR2 SVGAGI (reference sequence). Trimming pared 5 bases from V and 2 bases from J, leaving 6 bases between. This CDR3 has 12 residues. It was with 60 Vbeta and 13 Jbeta primers that the PCR ran. The assay was immunoSEQ multiplex PCR, and TCRdb's table has in-frame clones only and misses some. This sample has some 130,000 clones, with 70% found just once. A word on this clone: Its antigen is not identified.

These donors, healthy bone marrow donors, were studied. General observations from the study: According to the study, roughly 180 TCR beta chains were cytomegalovirus-associated.

The V call is TRBV6-6, the J call TRBJ1-2, with a tentative D call TRBD1 (6 bases). The sequencing sample was made of PBMCs. The TCR sequence derives from an older woman in good health and CMV-seropositive. Here the CDR3 DNA reads TGTGCCAGCAGTGGACAGAACTATGGCTACACCTTC. Translating gives CASSGQNYGYTF.